This TCR beta chain was captured in a study of OX40 agonist ivuxolimab in advanced cancers. The overall study: The study treated patients with ivuxolimab, an agonistic anti-OX40 (CD134) antibody.

Clones were sequenced by immunoSEQ multiplex PCR, and TCRdb holds only the in-frame ones, with some missing. Of more than 45,000 clones listed, 75% to 90% are singletons. V lost 5 bases and J lost 6; bases outside the gene matches: 8. This CDR3 comprises 14 residues. Looked up from germline, CDR1 is SGHTA and CDR2 is FQGTGA. The clonotype originates from an adult with an advanced solid tumor such as melanoma, head and neck, liver or kidney cancer. This chain uses TRBV7-3 with TRBJ2-7; 9 bases are shared with TRBD2. Sequenced here: CD4+ or CD8+ T cells sorted from blood, sampled in a trial of the OX40 agonist ivuxolimab. CDR3: CASSTQSGGSEQYF. The CDR3 coding sequence is TGTGCCAGCAGCACCCAAAGCGGGGGGTCCGAGCAGTACTTC.